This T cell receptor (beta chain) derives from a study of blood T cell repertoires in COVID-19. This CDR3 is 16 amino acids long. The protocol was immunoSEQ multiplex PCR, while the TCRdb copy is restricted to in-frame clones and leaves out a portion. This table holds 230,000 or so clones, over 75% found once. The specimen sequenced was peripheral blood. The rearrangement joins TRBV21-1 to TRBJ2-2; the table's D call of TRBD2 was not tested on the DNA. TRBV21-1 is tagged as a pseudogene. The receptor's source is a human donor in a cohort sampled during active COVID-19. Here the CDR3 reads CASSQRGLSNNGELFF. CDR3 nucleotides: TGTGCCAGCAGCCAAAGGGGACTAAGTAACAACGGGGAGCTGTTTTTT.